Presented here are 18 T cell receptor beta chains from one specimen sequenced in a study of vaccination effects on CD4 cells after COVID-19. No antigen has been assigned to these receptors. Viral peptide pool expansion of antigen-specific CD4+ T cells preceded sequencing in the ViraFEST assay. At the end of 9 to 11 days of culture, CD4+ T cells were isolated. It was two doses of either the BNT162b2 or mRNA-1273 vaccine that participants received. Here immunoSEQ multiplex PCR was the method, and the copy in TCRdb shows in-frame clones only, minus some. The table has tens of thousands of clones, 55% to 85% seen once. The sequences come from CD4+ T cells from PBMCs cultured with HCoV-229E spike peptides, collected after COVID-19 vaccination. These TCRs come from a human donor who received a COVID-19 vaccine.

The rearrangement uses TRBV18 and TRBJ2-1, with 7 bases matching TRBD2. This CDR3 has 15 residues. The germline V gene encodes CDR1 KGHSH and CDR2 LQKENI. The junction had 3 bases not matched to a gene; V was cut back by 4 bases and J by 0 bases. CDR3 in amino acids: CASSHGGSSYNEQFF. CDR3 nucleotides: TGTGCCAGCTCACACGGGGGGAGCTCCTACAATGAGCAGTTCTTC.

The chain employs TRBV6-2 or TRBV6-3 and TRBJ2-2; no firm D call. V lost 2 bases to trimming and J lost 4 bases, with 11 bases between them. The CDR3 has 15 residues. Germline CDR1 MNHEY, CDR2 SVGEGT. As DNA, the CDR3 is TGTGCCAGCAGTTACCAGTGGCAGCGCACCGGGGAGCTGTTTTTT. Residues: CASSYQWQRTGELFF.

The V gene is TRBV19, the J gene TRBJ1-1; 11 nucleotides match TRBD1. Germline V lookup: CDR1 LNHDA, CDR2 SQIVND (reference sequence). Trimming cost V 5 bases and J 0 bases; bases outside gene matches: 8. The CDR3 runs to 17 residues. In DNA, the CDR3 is TGTGCCAGTAGTCCCCGGGACAGGGGGAATTTGAACACTGAAGCTTTCTTT. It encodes CASSPRDRGNLNTEAFF.

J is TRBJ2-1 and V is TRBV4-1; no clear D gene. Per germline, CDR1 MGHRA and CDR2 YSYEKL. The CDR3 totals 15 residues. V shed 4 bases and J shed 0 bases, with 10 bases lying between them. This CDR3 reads CASSRTETSYNEQFF. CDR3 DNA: TGCGCCAGCAGCCGAACAGAGACCTCCTACAATGAGCAGTTCTTC.

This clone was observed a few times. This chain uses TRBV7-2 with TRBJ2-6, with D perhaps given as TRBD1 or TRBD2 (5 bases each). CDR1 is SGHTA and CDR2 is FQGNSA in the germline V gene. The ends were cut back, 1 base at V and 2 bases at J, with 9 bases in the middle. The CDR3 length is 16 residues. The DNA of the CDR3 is TGTGCCAGCAGCTTAGAGGGGACGACTGGGGCCAACGTCCTGACTTTC. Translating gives CASSLEGTTGANVLTF.

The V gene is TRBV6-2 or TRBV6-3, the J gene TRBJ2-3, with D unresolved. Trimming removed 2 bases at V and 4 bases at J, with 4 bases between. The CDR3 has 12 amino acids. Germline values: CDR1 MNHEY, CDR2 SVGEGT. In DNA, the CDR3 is TGTGCCAGCAGTTACAGGTCAGATACGCAGTATTTT. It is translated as CASSYRSDTQYF.

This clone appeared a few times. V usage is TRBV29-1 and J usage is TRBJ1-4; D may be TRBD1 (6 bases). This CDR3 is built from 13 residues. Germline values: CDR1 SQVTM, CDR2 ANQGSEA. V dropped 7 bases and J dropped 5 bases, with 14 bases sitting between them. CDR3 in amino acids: CSGQDSQNEKLFF. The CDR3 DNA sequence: TGCAGCGGGCAGGACAGTCAAAATGAAAAACTGTTTTTT.

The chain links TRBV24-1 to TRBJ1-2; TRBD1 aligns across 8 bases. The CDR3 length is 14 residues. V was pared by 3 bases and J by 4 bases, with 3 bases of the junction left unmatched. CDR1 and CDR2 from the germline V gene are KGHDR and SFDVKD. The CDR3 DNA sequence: TGTGCCACCAGTGATGCAGGGGGCAGCTATGGCTACACCTTC. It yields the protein CATSDAGGSYGYTF.

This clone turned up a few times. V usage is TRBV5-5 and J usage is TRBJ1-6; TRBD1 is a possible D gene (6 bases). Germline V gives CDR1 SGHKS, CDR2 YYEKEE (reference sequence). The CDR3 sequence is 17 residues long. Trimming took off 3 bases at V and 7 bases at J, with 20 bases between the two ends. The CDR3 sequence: CASSSLKTDSLNSPLHF. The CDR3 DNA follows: TGTGCCAGCAGCTCCTTAAAGACGGACAGTTTGAATTCACCCCTCCACTTT.

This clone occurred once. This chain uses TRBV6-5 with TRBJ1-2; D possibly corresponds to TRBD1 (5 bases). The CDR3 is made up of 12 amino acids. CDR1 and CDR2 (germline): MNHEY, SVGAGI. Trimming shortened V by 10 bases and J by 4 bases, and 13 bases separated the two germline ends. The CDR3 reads CATSPGGYGYTF. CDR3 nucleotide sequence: TGTGCCACCTCCCCCGGGGGCTATGGCTACACCTTC.

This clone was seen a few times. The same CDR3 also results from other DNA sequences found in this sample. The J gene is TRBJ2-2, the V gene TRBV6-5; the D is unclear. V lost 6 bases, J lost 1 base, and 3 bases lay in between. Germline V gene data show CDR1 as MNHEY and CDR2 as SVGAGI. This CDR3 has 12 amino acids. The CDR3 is CASRENTGELFF. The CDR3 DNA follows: TGTGCCAGCAGAGAGAACACCGGGGAGCTGTTTTTT.

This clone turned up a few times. In DNA, the CDR3 is TGTGCCAGCAGCTTAGACAGGAATGAAAAACTGTTTTTT. Encoded protein: CASSLDRNEKLFF. The J gene is TRBJ1-4, the V gene TRBV5-6, with D perhaps TRBD1 (6 bases). CDR3 size: 13 residues. V gave up 2 bases and J gave up 5 bases, with 7 bases separating them. Germline assignment: CDR1 SGHDT and CDR2 YYEEEE.

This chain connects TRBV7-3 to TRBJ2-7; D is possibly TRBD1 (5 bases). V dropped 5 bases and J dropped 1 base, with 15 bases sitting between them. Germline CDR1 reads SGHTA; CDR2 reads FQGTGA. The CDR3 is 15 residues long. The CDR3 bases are TGTGCCAGCAGCCTAAAAACGCGACAGTCCTACGAGCAGTACGTC. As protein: CASSLKTRQSYEQYV.

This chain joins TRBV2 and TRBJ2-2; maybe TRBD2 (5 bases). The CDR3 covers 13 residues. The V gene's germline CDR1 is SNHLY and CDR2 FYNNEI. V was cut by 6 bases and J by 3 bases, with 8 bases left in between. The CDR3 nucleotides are TGTGCCAGCAGGGGAGAGCACACCGGGGAGCTGTTTTTT. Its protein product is CASRGEHTGELFF.

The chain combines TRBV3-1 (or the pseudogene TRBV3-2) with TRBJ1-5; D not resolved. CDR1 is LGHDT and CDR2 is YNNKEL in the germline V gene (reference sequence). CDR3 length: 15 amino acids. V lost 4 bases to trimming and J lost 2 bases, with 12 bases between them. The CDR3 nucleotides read TGTGCCAGCAGCCCGGGAGGTGGTGGCAATCAGCCCCAGCATTTT. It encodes CASSPGGGGNQPQHF.

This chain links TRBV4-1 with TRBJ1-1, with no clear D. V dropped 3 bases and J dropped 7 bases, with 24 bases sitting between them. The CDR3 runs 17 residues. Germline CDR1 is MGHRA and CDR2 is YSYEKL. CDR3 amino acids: CASSQPIAPSRYLEAFF. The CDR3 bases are TGCGCCAGCAGCCAGCCGATTGCCCCCTCGAGATACCTTGAAGCTTTCTTT.

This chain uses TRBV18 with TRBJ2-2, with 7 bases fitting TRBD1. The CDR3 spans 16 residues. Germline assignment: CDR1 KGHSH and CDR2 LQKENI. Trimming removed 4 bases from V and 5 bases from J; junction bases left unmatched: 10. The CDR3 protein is CASSLSTGTKTGELFF. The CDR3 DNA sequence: TGTGCCAGCTCACTATCGACAGGGACAAAAACCGGGGAGCTGTTTTTT.

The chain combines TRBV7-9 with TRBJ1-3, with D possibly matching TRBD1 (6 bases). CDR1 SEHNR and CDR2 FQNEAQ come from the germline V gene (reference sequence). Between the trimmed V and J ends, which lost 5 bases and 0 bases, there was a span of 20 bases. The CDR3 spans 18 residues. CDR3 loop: CASSRRGGIHLSGNTIYF. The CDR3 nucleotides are TGTGCCAGCAGCCGGCGGGGGGGCATACACCTCTCTGGAAACACCATATATTTT.